Below are 25 T cell receptor beta chains sequenced from a single sample in a study of control samples from healthy donors and cancer patients. TCRdb's copy holds only in-frame clones and misses some; the assay was immunoSEQ multiplex PCR. This table holds about 89,000 clones, about nine tenths found once. Specimen: blood. These receptors all come from a man aged 25 to 40 in good health.

The chain has TRBV6-5 and TRBJ1-2; weak D call: TRBD1 (5 bases). The CDR3 is 16 residues long. Germline V lookup: CDR1 MNHEY, CDR2 SVGAGI. Trimming cost V 1 base and J 2 bases, with 14 bases left between them. Here the CDR3 reads CASSYYLGVGNYGYTF. CDR3 nucleotide sequence: TGTGCCAGCAGTTACTACCTGGGGGTGGGGAACTATGGCTACACCTTC.

This clone was detected once. V gene TRBV7-8 combines with J gene TRBJ1-1; D is possibly TRBD1 (5 bases). Germline CDR1 and CDR2: SGHVS and FQNEAQ. This CDR3 comprises 15 residues. The V and J ends lost 5 bases and 4 bases respectively, with 17 bases between them. The CDR3 loop is CASSPLLGGATEAFF. The CDR3 DNA reads as TGTGCCAGCAGCCCCCTCCTGGGTGGGGCCACTGAAGCTTTCTTT.

This chain uses TRBV5-1 with TRBJ1-2; no firm D call. CDR3 length: 13 residues. The V gene's germline CDR1 is SGHRS and CDR2 YFSETQ. Trimming took 1 base from V and 0 from J, leaving 4 bases between them. CDR3: CASSLSTNYGYTF. The CDR3 DNA follows: TGCGCCAGCAGCTTGAGTACTAACTATGGCTACACCTTC.

This clone has just one count. The chain uses TRBV5-1 and TRBJ2-1, with D uncertain. The CDR3 consists of 13 residues. Trimming removed 2 bases at V and 4 bases at J, with 7 bases between. CDR1 and CDR2 (germline): SGHRS, YFSETQ. This chain's CDR3 is CASSFPEYNEQFF. The CDR3 coding sequence is TGCGCCAGCAGCTTCCCGGAGTACAATGAGCAGTTCTTC.

This clone occurred once. V usage is TRBV30 and J usage is TRBJ2-5; 9 nucleotides line up with TRBD2. CDR1 GTSNPN and CDR2 SVGIG come from the germline V gene (reference sequence). Trimming at V came to 1 base and at J to 5 bases, leaving 5 bases not matched to a gene. The CDR3 spans 14 residues. The CDR3: CAWSGGGGRETQYF. In nucleotides, the CDR3 is TGTGCCTGGAGTGGCGGGGGGGGGCGCGAGACCCAGTACTTC.

This chain connects TRBV7-6 to TRBJ2-3, with 13 bases matching TRBD2. V shed 5 bases and J 0 bases; nucleotides not matched to a gene: 8. Per the germline V gene, CDR1 is SGHVS and CDR2 is FNYEAQ. This CDR3 has 18 residues. The CDR3 DNA reads TGTGCCAGCAGCCTACTAGCGGGGGGGCCAGGGAGCACAGATACGCAGTATTTT. This sequence encodes CASSLLAGGPGSTDTQYF.

CDR3 in DNA: TGTGCCAGCCAACAGGGACTAGCGGTACAAGAGACCCAGTACTTC. Translating it yields CASQQGLAVQETQYF. The chain links TRBV5-4 to TRBJ2-5, with 11 bases fitting TRBD2. V lost 7 bases, J lost 2 bases, and 7 bases stayed unmatched. Per the germline V gene, CDR1 is SGHNT and CDR2 is YYREEE (reference sequence). The CDR3 contains 15 residues. The whole variable domain, remainder taken from reference TRBV5-4 and TRBJ2-5, is ETGVTQSPTHLIKTRGQQVTLRCSSQSGHNTVSWYQQALGQGPQFIFQYYREEENGRGNFPPRFSGLQFPNYSSELNVNALELDDSALYLCASQQGLAVQETQYFGPGTRLLVL.

CDR3 sequence (DNA): TGTGCCAGTAGTATAGTTACAGTGGGGACCGGGGAGCTGTTTTTT. This gives the protein CASSIVTVGTGELFF. The chain is built from TRBV19 and TRBJ2-2; unclear D gene. CDR1 is LNHDA, CDR2 SQIVND, per germline (reference sequence). The CDR3 is made up of 15 amino acids. V lost 1 base and J lost 5, with 11 bases in between.

There are a few counts of this clone. This rearrangement joins TRBV2 to TRBJ2-5; D is possibly TRBD1 (6 bases). CDR1 and CDR2 (germline): SNHLY, FYNNEI. The CDR3 has 11 amino acids. V lost 8 bases and J 5 bases, leaving 9 bases between the germline ends. CDR3 bases: TGTGCCAGCCAGGGGTGGGAGACCCAGTACTTC. Translating it yields CASQGWETQYF.

The V call is TRBV9, the J call TRBJ2-3, with 9 bases aligning to TRBD2. V was pared by 0 bases and J by 6 bases, with 8 bases of the junction left unmatched. The length of the CDR3 is 16 residues. The V gene's germline CDR1 is SGDLS and CDR2 YYNGEE. The CDR3 here is CASSVAASGDLDTQYF. For the CDR3, the DNA is TGTGCCAGCAGCGTAGCAGCTAGCGGGGACCTGGATACGCAGTATTTT.

The CDR3, as DNA: TGTGCCAGCAGCTTAGAGGGCAGAAACTATGGCTACACCTTC. Residues: CASSLEGRNYGYTF. V is TRBV11-2 and J is TRBJ1-2, with D unresolved. Germline assignment: CDR1 SGHAT and CDR2 FQNNGV. This CDR3 spans 14 amino acids. With 0 bases removed from V and 2 bases from J, the gap between germline ends came to 7 bases.

The chain combines TRBV27 with TRBJ2-3, with D possibly matching TRBD1 (6 bases). Per germline, CDR1 MNHEY and CDR2 SMNVEV (reference sequence). The CDR3 consists of 15 residues. V dropped 5 bases and J dropped 6 bases, with 18 bases sitting between them. In DNA, the CDR3 is TGTGCCAGCAGTCGACAGGCTCTAGGGACCGATACGCAGTATTTT. This sequence encodes CASSRQALGTDTQYF.

The rearrangement joins TRBV19 to TRBJ2-6, with D hard to call. The CDR3 is 20 amino acids. V lost 0 bases and J 0 bases, leaving 18 bases between the germline ends. Germline V gene lookup returns CDR1 LNHDA and CDR2 SQIVND (reference sequence). In DNA, the CDR3 is TGTGCCAGTAGTATAGATCTATGGGCAGGCAAAAGCTCTGGGGCCAACGTCCTGACTTTC. Residues: CASSIDLWAGKSSGANVLTF. Using reference TRBV19 and TRBJ2-6 for the parts outside the CDR3, the full variable domain is DGGITQSPKYLFRKEGQNVTLSCEQNLNHDAMYWYRQDPGQGLRLIYYSQIVNDFQKGDIAEGYSVSREKKESFPLTVTSAQKNPTAFYLCASSIDLWAGKSSGANVLTFGAGSRLTVL.

This clone has only a few counts. This chain joins TRBV6-4 and TRBJ2-3; the D call may be TRBD1 or TRBD2 (7 bases each). V was trimmed by 3 bases and J by 1 base, leaving 17 bases between them. The CDR3 sequence is 17 residues long. Germline CDR1 and CDR2: MRHNA and SNTAGT. CDR3 residues: CASSEGRQGGGTDTQYF. The CDR3 region has the DNA TGTGCCAGCAGTGAAGGTCGACAGGGAGGGGGCACAGATACGCAGTATTTT.

V usage is TRBV6-4 and J usage is TRBJ1-4; D remains ambiguous. Germline V CDR1 and CDR2: MRHNA, SNTAGT. The CDR3 sequence is 17 residues long. V shed 0 bases and J shed 0 bases, with 11 bases lying between them. CDR3 sequence reads: CASSDSDGRPTNEKLFF. The CDR3 bases are TGTGCCAGCAGTGACTCGGACGGGCGCCCAACTAATGAAAAACTGTTTTTT.

V usage is TRBV24-1 and J usage is TRBJ2-3; D may match TRBD1 or TRBD2 (5 bases each). The V and J ends lost 9 bases and 11 bases respectively, with 14 bases between them. Germline V gene lookup returns CDR1 KGHDR and CDR2 SFDVKD. The CDR3 runs 11 residues. The CDR3 DNA is TGTGCCACCGGGGGTGGCATCCTGCAGTATTTT. Protein sequence: CATGGGILQYF.

The chain uses TRBV6-5 and TRBJ1-5; D perhaps matches TRBD1 (5 bases). The CDR3 has 13 residues. V was pared by 6 bases and J by 2 bases, with 8 bases between. Germline CDR1 reads MNHEY; CDR2 reads SVGAGI. The DNA for the CDR3 is TGTGCCAGCAGGATCAGGGGCAATCAGCCCCAGCATTTT. Translation: CASRIRGNQPQHF.

J is TRBJ1-2 and V is TRBV6-6; D is possibly TRBD1 (6 bases). This CDR3 has 15 residues. Between the trimmed V and J ends, which lost 0 bases and 8 bases, there was a span of 16 bases. Germline lookup yields CDR1 MNHNY and CDR2 SVGAGI (reference sequence). CDR3 nucleotides: TGTGCCAGCAGTTACTCGATGATGGGGGCACAGGGCTACACCTTC. Translating gives CASSYSMMGAQGYTF.

The chain uses TRBV19 and TRBJ1-2, with unresolved D. The CDR3 covers 13 residues. The ends were cut back, 1 base at V and 4 bases at J, with 7 bases in the middle. The V gene's germline CDR1 is LNHDA and CDR2 SQIVND (reference sequence). DNA of the CDR3: TGTGCCAGTAGTATAGGATCAGTCTATGGCTACACCTTC. Protein sequence: CASSIGSVYGYTF.

Only a few counts were recorded for this clone. The rearrangement links TRBV7-9 to TRBJ2-7; the D gene could be TRBD1 or TRBD2 (5 bases each). Germline V CDR1 and CDR2: SEHNR, FQNEAQ (reference sequence). V lost 5 bases and J 6 bases, leaving 17 bases between the germline ends. The CDR3 extends over 14 amino acids. Written as DNA, the CDR3 is TGTGCCAGCAGCCCCGGGGAGTGGGGCGGCGAGCAGTACGTC. It translates to CASSPGEWGGEQYV.

A few counts support this clone. The chain recombines TRBV7-9 with TRBJ1-2; TRBD1 agrees at 7 bases. This CDR3 is 15 amino acids long. CDR1 is SEHNR, CDR2 FQNEAQ, per germline (reference sequence). Germline trimming cut 5 bases from V and 4 bases from J; bases unmatched to any gene: 10. This CDR3 reads CASSPSGTESYGYTF. The CDR3 coding sequence is TGTGCCAGCAGCCCGTCCGGGACAGAATCCTATGGCTACACCTTC.

The V and J genes are TRBV19 and TRBJ2-7; D is perhaps TRBD1 (5 bases). Germline V CDR1 and CDR2: LNHDA, SQIVND (reference sequence). Trimming cost V 5 bases and J 0 bases, with 8 bases left between them. The length of the CDR3 is 13 residues. The CDR3 reads CASSADISYEQYF. DNA for the CDR3: TGTGCCAGTAGTGCGGACATCTCCTACGAGCAGTACTTC.

This clone appeared once. The chain couples TRBV23-1 to TRBJ1-2; D is uncertain. TRBV23-1 falls under the ORF class, with uncertain function. The V end was cut by 4 bases, the J end by 4 bases, with 13 bases between. The CDR3 has 14 amino acids. The CDR3, as DNA: TGCGCCAGCAGTCCCGGAAGGTTTCTCTATGGCTACACCTTC. Translating gives CASSPGRFLYGYTF.

V and J are TRBV9 and TRBJ2-3; TRBD2 agrees at 8 bases. Germline CDR1 is SGDLS and CDR2 is YYNGEE. The CDR3 sequence is 15 residues long. V was clipped by 5 bases and J by 6 bases; unmatched bases: 11. The CDR3 protein is CASRGTSGLGDTQYF. Here the CDR3 DNA reads TGTGCCAGCAGGGGAACTAGCGGCCTTGGGGATACGCAGTATTTT. Complete variable domain (other parts from reference TRBV9 and TRBJ2-3): DSGVTQTPKHLITATGQRVTLRCSPRSGDLSVYWYQQSLDQGLQFLIQYYNGEERAKGNILERFSAQQFPDLHSELNLSSLELGDSALYFCASRGTSGLGDTQYFGPGTRLTVL.

V is TRBV6-5 and J is TRBJ2-7, with D unresolved. The CDR3 totals 12 residues. The germline V gene has CDR1 MNHEY and CDR2 SVGAGI. Between the trimmed V and J ends, which lost 2 bases and 4 bases, there was a span of 6 bases. CDR3 in DNA: TGTGCCAGCAGTTACGTCGGGTACGAGCAGTACTTC. Translation gives CASSYVGYEQYF.